Below are 25 T cell receptor beta chains sequenced from a single sample in a study of tumor-infiltrating lymphocytes in primary liver carcinoma (dated by TCRdb to the late 2010s). Instrument on record: Illumina HiSeq 2500. TCRbeta-specific cDNA was reverse-transcribed from 500 ng total RNA using a constant-region primer and ProtoScript II reverse transcriptase. Three nested multiplex PCR rounds, following a slightly modified ARM-PCR procedure, were used to build the TCRbeta libraries. Each of the first two PCR rounds ran for roughly 9 cycles and used multiplex TRBV1-TRBV30 forward primers together with a Cbeta reverse primer. The public reads were reprocessed in TCRdb via fastp at Q25 and MiXCR, keeping in-frame beta chains. A single entry per CDR3 protein holds the most common genes and DNA from its merged rows. Here the sample has about 180,000 distinct CDR3 sequences; about 55% occur a single time. The ten largest make up 65% to 80% of the sample.

Blood RNA was extracted from unsorted whole blood with TRIzol reagent; germline DNA came from the DNeasy Blood & Tissue kit. The sequencing input was peripheral blood. These receptors were collected from a man aged 40-49 years with primary liver carcinoma and hepatitis B virus infection.

About this clonotype itself: Just one base apart from a much larger clone, this may be a read error. The chain is built from TRBV11-2 and TRBJ1-1; a weak D match, TRBD1 (5 bases). This CDR3 is 15 amino acids long. The germline gives CDR1 SGHAT, CDR2 FQNNGV. CDR3: CAISQGGGVNTEAFF. In DNA, the CDR3 is TGTGCCATCAGCCAGGGCGGGGGGGTTAACACTGAAGCTTTCTTT.

The chain is built from TRBV29-1 and TRBJ2-7, with 9 bases aligning to TRBD1. This CDR3 contains 12 residues. Germline CDR1 and CDR2: SQVTM and ANQGSEA. The ends lost 7 bases at V and 7 bases at J; junction bases unmatched: 8. The CDR3 sequence is CSAEGQGKEQYF. The CDR3 DNA is TGCAGCGCCGAGGGACAGGGAAAGGAGCAGTACTTC.

V and J are TRBV12-3 or TRBV12-4 and TRBJ2-5; D possibly corresponds to TRBD1 (6 bases). The CDR3 spans 13 residues. V was cut by 9 bases and J by 3 bases, with 14 bases left in between. As DNA, the CDR3 is TGTGCCAGAAGAAAGACAGGAGAAGAGACCCAGTACTTC. Translating it yields CARRKTGEETQYF.

Remarks on this clonotype: One junction end does not reproduce the germline sequence, and a read error may be involved. The CDR3 DNA reads TGTGCCAGGAGCTTAGCATACGATGAGCAGTTCTTC. The encoded protein is CARSLAYDEQFF. This chain connects TRBV11-2 to TRBJ2-1; D unclear. Germline CDR1 and CDR2: SGHAT and FQNNGV. CDR3 size: 12 residues. The whole variable domain, filled in from reference TRBV11-2 and TRBJ2-1, reads EAGVAQSPRYKIIEKRQSVAFWCNPISGHATLYWYQQILGQGPKLLIQFQNNGVVDDSQLPKDRFSAERLKGVDSTLKIQPAKLEDSAVYLCARSLAYDEQFFGPGTRLTVL.

The genes are TRBV10-3 and TRBJ2-1, with D perhaps matching TRBD2 (6 bases). Germline values: CDR1 ENHRY, CDR2 SYGVKD. Trimming removed 5 bases from V and 6 bases from J, with 17 bases in between. This CDR3 has 15 residues. The CDR3 DNA sequence: TGTGCCATCAGTATAGAGCGGGCCTCGAGCAATGAGCAGTTCTTC. It translates to CAISIERASSNEQFF.

This clonotype was seen only a few times. The chain combines TRBV4-1 with TRBJ2-2, with D tentatively TRBD1 (6 bases). The CDR3 extends over 15 amino acids. Trimming left V 4 bases short and J 7 bases short, with 16 bases between. CDR1 and CDR2 from the germline V gene are MGHRA and YSYEKL. Written as DNA, the CDR3 is TGCGCCAGCAGCCTACAACAGGGAGCCATCGGGGAGCTGTTTTTT. Its protein product is CASSLQQGAIGELFF.

The J gene is TRBJ2-1, the V gene TRBV11-2, with D possibly matching TRBD1 (6 bases). Germline CDR1 is SGHAT and CDR2 is FQNNGV. The CDR3 consists of 15 residues. CDR3 residues: CAGKPGHDFYNEQFF. CDR3 DNA: TGTGCAGGCAAGCCGGGACACGACTTTTACAATGAGCAGTTCTTC.

Comment on this clonotype: At one of its ends the junction is not consistent with the germline gene, which may arise from a read error. The rearrangement uses TRBV11-2 and TRBJ1-4, with D possibly matching TRBD1 (5 bases). This CDR3 region has 14 residues. The germline V gene has CDR1 SGHAT and CDR2 FQNNGV. CDR3 coding DNA: TGTGCTAGCACCGACATGGTGGGGCGAGAAAAACTGTTTTTT. Translated: CASTDMVGREKLFF.

Concerning this clonotype itself: A much larger clone differs from this one at a single base, so this may be a read error. The chain is built from TRBV4-2 and TRBJ2-1; D call uncertain. Germline-derived CDR1 and CDR2 are LGHNA and YNFKEQ. CDR3 length: 12 amino acids. V lost 1 base and J 12 bases, leaving 10 bases between the germline ends. The CDR3 here is CASSQVTSVQFF. The CDR3 DNA is TGTGCCAGCAGCCAAGTCACGAGCGTGCAGTTCTTC.

As for this clonotype: A much larger clonotype is one base distant, so this may be a read error. The chain employs TRBV12-3 or TRBV12-4 and TRBJ2-7, with a weak D call TRBD2 (6 bases). With 6 bases removed from V and 3 bases from J, the gap between germline ends came to 21 bases. The CDR3 spans 16 residues. Here the CDR3 reads CASSLTGLRDFYEQYF. As DNA, the CDR3 is TGTGCCAGCAGCCTTACGGGTTTAAGGGACTTCTACGAGCAGTACTTC.

V is TRBV11-2 and J is TRBJ2-5; possibly TRBD2 for D (5 bases). Germline V gives CDR1 SGHAT, CDR2 FQNNGV. Trimming took 10 bases from V and 4 from J, leaving 16 bases between them. The CDR3 is made up of 13 amino acids. CDR3 bases: TGTGCCAACAACCCCGGGATAGGAGAGACCCAGTACTTC. This sequence encodes CANNPGIGETQYF.

The V and J genes are TRBV12-3 or TRBV12-4 and TRBJ2-5, with D perhaps matching TRBD1 or TRBD2 (6 bases each). This CDR3 is built from 13 residues. The V and J ends lost 7 bases and 5 bases respectively, with 14 bases between them. The CDR3 is CASTPGGVETQYF. The CDR3 DNA reads TGTGCCAGCACCCCCGGGGGCGTCGAGACCCAGTACTTC.

The chain couples TRBV6-6 to TRBJ1-1; D is uncertain. The CDR3 sequence is 17 residues long. V lost 5 bases and J 0 bases, leaving 19 bases between the germline ends. Germline assignment: CDR1 MNHNY and CDR2 SVGAGI (reference sequence). The CDR3 nucleotides read TGTGCCAGCAGTATCATGGGGAGGAATCCCATGAACACTGAAGCTTTCTTT. Encoded protein: CASSIMGRNPMNTEAFF.

V is TRBV11-2 and J is TRBJ2-7, with 9 bases fitting TRBD2. The CDR3 runs 17 residues. J gave up 1 base and V 0 bases, and 7 bases lay outside the gene matches. In germline, CDR1 is SGHAT, CDR2 FQNNGV. In nucleotides, the CDR3 is TGTGCCAGCAGCTTAGAGGTCCTTACTAGCGGGTCCTACGAGCAGTACTTC. Protein product: CASSLEVLTSGSYEQYF.

This clonotype occurred a few times. The J gene is TRBJ2-7, the V gene TRBV7-8, with 7 bases identical to TRBD1. The ends lost 5 bases at V and 2 bases at J; junction bases unmatched: 3. The CDR3 consists of 13 residues. The V gene's germline CDR1 is SGHVS and CDR2 FQNEAQ. The CDR3 sequence: CASSQGQPYEQYF. DNA for the CDR3: TGTGCCAGCAGCCAGGGACAGCCCTACGAGCAGTACTTC.

This clonotype has at least ten counts. The V and J genes are TRBV11-2 and TRBJ2-2; no definite D call. CDR1 SGHAT and CDR2 FQNNGV come from the germline V gene. The CDR3 loop spans 12 amino acids. V was pared by 5 bases and J by 6 bases, with 7 bases between. The CDR3, as DNA: TGTGCCAGCAGCCCGATTTCCGGGGAGCTGTTTTTT. This encodes CASSPISGELFF.

About this clonotype itself: At one end, the junction sequence differs from germline, possibly due to a read error. The rearrangement uses TRBV5-1 and TRBJ2-5; D is uncertain. CDR1 is SGHRS, CDR2 YFSETQ, per germline. The CDR3 is made up of 12 amino acids. The DNA for the CDR3 is TGCGGCAGCAGCTTAACCCAAGAGACCCAGTACTTC. Translated: CGSSLTQETQYF.

V is TRBV6-6 and J is TRBJ2-5, with 14 nucleotides matching TRBD2. The trim removed 4 bases at V and 4 bases at J, leaving 8 bases unmatched. The CDR3 totals 17 residues. The germline CDR1 and CDR2 sequences are MNHNY and SVGAGI (reference sequence). CDR3 nucleotide sequence: TGTGCCAGCAGTTTCGGGACTAGCGGGAGATGGGTAGAGACCCAGTACTTC. Translating it yields CASSFGTSGRWVETQYF.

This chain uses TRBV4-2 with TRBJ2-2; TRBD2 might be the D (5 bases). The CDR3 totals 15 residues. Germline loops: CDR1 LGHNA, CDR2 YNFKEQ. Between the trimmed V and J ends, which lost 4 bases and 0 bases, there was a span of 9 bases. CDR3: CASSPSAANTGELFF. For the CDR3, the DNA is TGTGCCAGCAGCCCATCAGCGGCGAACACCGGGGAGCTGTTTTTT.

The V and J genes are TRBV5-5 and TRBJ1-2; 8 bases match TRBD1. The CDR3 is made up of 14 amino acids. The J segment lost 6 bases and the V segment lost 5 bases, leaving 9 bases of the junction unmatched. The V gene's germline CDR1 is SGHKS and CDR2 YYEKEE (reference sequence). The CDR3 DNA reads TGTGCCAGCAGTTCCCAGGGGGCGTCCGATGGCTACACCTTC. Its protein product is CASSSQGASDGYTF. Full variable domain (remainder filled in from reference TRBV5-5 and TRBJ1-2): DAGVTQSPTHLIKTRGQQVTLRCSPISGHKSVSWYQQVLGQGPQFIFQYYEKEERGRGNFPDRFSARQFPNYSSELNVNALLLGDSALYLCASSSQGASDGYTFGSGTRLTVV.

Of note for this clonotype: A much larger clonotype is one base distant, so this may be a read error. The V gene is TRBV11-3, the J gene TRBJ2-3; D not certain. The CDR3 contains 14 residues. Germline-derived CDR1 and CDR2 are SGHNT and YENEEA. CDR3 region: CASSLSRAEDMQYF. In DNA form, the CDR3 reads TGTGCCAGCAGCTTAAGTAGGGCGGAAGATATGCAGTATTTT.

This clonotype was detected only a few times. The chain uses TRBV11-2 and TRBJ2-3; D could derive from TRBD1 or TRBD2 (7 bases each). This CDR3 has 16 residues. The V and J ends lost 1 base and 4 bases respectively, with 15 bases between them. In germline, CDR1 is SGHAT, CDR2 FQNNGV. CDR3 region: CASSLVSSGGADTQYF. The CDR3 DNA is TGTGCCAGCAGCTTAGTATCATCAGGGGGGGCAGATACGCAGTATTTT.

Note on this clonotype: At one end the junction does not follow the germline gene, possibly because of a read error. The rearrangement links TRBV11-2 to TRBJ2-3; possibly TRBD2 for D (5 bases). The CDR3 totals 12 residues. Germline-derived CDR1 and CDR2 are SGHAT and FQNNGV. CDR3 protein: CASSAWADTQCF. As DNA, the CDR3 is TGTGCCAGTAGCGCTTGGGCAGATACGCAGTGTTTT.

This clonotype was counted only a few times. The J gene is TRBJ1-1, the V gene TRBV4-1, with a tentative D call TRBD1 (5 bases). In germline, CDR1 is MGHRA, CDR2 YSYEKL. This CDR3 is 14 amino acids long. V shed 7 bases and J shed 6 bases, with 18 bases lying between them. The CDR3 nucleotides read TGCGCCAGCACCCTTGCGGGGGTTAGGTCTGAAGCTTTCTTT. This encodes CASTLAGVRSEAFF.

The chain joins TRBV5-6 to TRBJ2-1, with D unresolved. Trimming shortened V by 6 bases and J by 5 bases, and 21 bases separated the two germline ends. This CDR3 comprises 16 residues. Germline V gives CDR1 SGHDT, CDR2 YYEEEE. The CDR3, as DNA: TGTGCCAGCACCCGTTTTTGGGTGGCCCCCGACAATGAGCAGTTCTTC. It encodes CASTRFWVAPDNEQFF.